Each of the 19 T cell receptor beta chains below was sequenced from the same sample in a study of blood T cell repertoires in COVID-19. Clones were read by immunoSEQ multiplex PCR, and TCRdb kept only the in-frame ones, dropping some. In the table there are 310,000 or so clones, 90% of which are singletons. Sequencing was carried out using PBMCs or T cells enriched from blood (not recorded which). The receptors derive from a woman between 25 and 40 years old who had recovered from COVID-19.

This clone occurred once. The chain joins TRBV6-5 to TRBJ1-1; TRBD1 aligns across 7 bases. The CDR3 runs to 15 residues. CDR1 is MNHEY and CDR2 is SVGAGI in the germline V gene. V shed 6 bases, J shed 0 bases, and the junction held 7 bases outside the gene matches. In DNA, the CDR3 is TGTGCCAGCAGGCCCCGACAGGGAATGAACACTGAAGCTTTCTTT. Amino acids: CASRPRQGMNTEAFF.

The rearrangement links TRBV28 to TRBJ1-3; D uncertain. Germline CDR1 and CDR2: MDHEN and SYDVKM. Trimming removed 4 bases from V and 7 bases from J, with 11 bases in between. This CDR3 comprises 13 residues. The DNA for the CDR3 is TGTGCCAGCAGTTCTCCCGGAGGGAACACCATATATTTT. Its protein is CASSSPGGNTIYF.

The chain uses TRBV20-1 and TRBJ1-5, with D uncertain. The CDR3 totals 12 residues. Trimming stripped 3 bases from V and 4 bases from J, with 7 bases between. Per germline, CDR1 DFQATT and CDR2 SNEGSKA (reference sequence). CDR3 amino acids: CSASGGNQPQHF. CDR3 DNA sequence: TGCAGTGCTAGTGGAGGGAATCAGCCCCAGCATTTT.

This clone was detected only once. The chain joins TRBV6-1 to TRBJ1-6, with TRBD1 matching over 7 bases. Losses at the gene ends were 7 bases for V and 9 bases for J; bases not matched to a gene: 9. This CDR3 has 14 amino acids. CDR1 and CDR2 from the germline V gene are MNHNS and SASEGT. The CDR3 spells CASTSGGLSSPLHF. Here the CDR3 DNA reads TGTGCCAGCACCTCAGGGGGGCTGAGTTCACCCCTCCACTTT.

This clone was counted once. The V call is TRBV19, the J call TRBJ2-5; 8 bases are a match to TRBD1. CDR3 length equals 15 residues. V was pared by 4 bases and J by 2 bases, with 6 bases of the junction left unmatched. Looked up from germline, CDR1 is LNHDA and CDR2 is SQIVND (reference sequence). Written as DNA, the CDR3 is TGTGCCAGTAGTACGACAGGGGACCTACAAGAGACCCAGTACTTC. It yields the protein CASSTTGDLQETQYF.

In this sample, this clone turned up once. The DNA for the CDR3 is TGTGCCAGTAGTAACCGACAGGGGGGCTACGAGCAGTACTTC. Encoded protein: CASSNRQGGYEQYF. V is TRBV19 and J is TRBJ2-7; 9 bases fit TRBD1. From germline, CDR1 is LNHDA and CDR2 SQIVND (reference sequence). V lost 4 bases to trimming and J lost 3 bases; unmatched junction nucleotides: 4. The CDR3 has 14 residues. Full variable domain (remainder filled in from reference TRBV19 and TRBJ2-7): DGGITQSPKYLFRKEGQNVTLSCEQNLNHDAMYWYRQDPGQGLRLIYYSQIVNDFQKGDIAEGYSVSREKKESFPLTVTSAQKNPTAFYLCASSNRQGGYEQYFGPGTRLTVT.

The chain uses TRBV5-1 and TRBJ2-2; D unclear. Germline assignment: CDR1 SGHRS and CDR2 YFSETQ. The CDR3 runs to 15 residues. V lost 4 bases to trimming and J lost 5 bases, with 15 bases between them. This CDR3 reads CASSLSPPQTGELFF. The DNA of the CDR3 is TGCGCCAGCAGCCTATCCCCCCCTCAAACCGGGGAGCTGTTTTTT.

V usage is TRBV7-2 and J usage is TRBJ2-1, with unresolved D. CDR1 SGHTA and CDR2 FQGNSA come from the germline V gene. This CDR3 has 15 amino acids. With 1 base removed from V and 0 bases from J, the gap between germline ends came to 7 bases. The CDR3 DNA sequence: TGTGCCAGCAGCTTAGAAAGAGGCTCCTACAATGAGCAGTTCTTC. It encodes CASSLERGSYNEQFF. Together with reference TRBV7-2 and TRBJ2-1, the CDR3 gives the full variable domain: GAGVSQSPSNKVTEKGKDVELRCDPISGHTALYWYRQSLGQGLEFLIYFQGNSAPDKSGLPSDRFSAERTGGSVSTLTIQRTQQEDSAVYLCASSLERGSYNEQFFGPGTRLTVL.

The CDR3 coding sequence is TGTGCCATCAGTGAGAGGACAGGGGGCAACACTGAAGCTTTCTTT. Its translation is CAISERTGGNTEAFF. The rearrangement links TRBV10-3 to TRBJ1-1; 11 bases map to TRBD1. Trimming removed 2 bases from V and 2 bases from J; junction bases left unmatched: 1. The CDR3 runs to 15 residues. The germline V gene has CDR1 ENHRY and CDR2 SYGVKD.

This clone came up once. The rearrangement uses TRBV6-2 or TRBV6-3 and TRBJ1-1; D might be TRBD1 (5 bases). Trimming removed 0 bases from V and 4 bases from J, with 9 bases in between. This CDR3 region has 14 residues. CDR1 is MNHEY, CDR2 SVGEGT, per germline. CDR3 loop: CASSYSGGGTEAFF. CDR3 in DNA: TGTGCCAGCAGTTACTCGGGGGGGGGCACTGAAGCTTTCTTT.

The chain couples TRBV19 to TRBJ1-5; D gene ambiguous. V was trimmed by 0 bases and J by 3 bases, leaving 9 bases between them. CDR1 is LNHDA and CDR2 is SQIVND in the germline V gene (reference sequence). CDR3 length: 15 residues. The CDR3, as DNA: TGTGCCAGTAGTATAGAGGGAGGTTACAATCAGCCCCAGCATTTT. Translating it yields CASSIEGGYNQPQHF. The full variable domain, completed using reference TRBV19 and TRBJ1-5, is DGGITQSPKYLFRKEGQNVTLSCEQNLNHDAMYWYRQDPGQGLRLIYYSQIVNDFQKGDIAEGYSVSREKKESFPLTVTSAQKNPTAFYLCASSIEGGYNQPQHFGDGTRLSIL.

The J gene is TRBJ1-1, the V gene TRBV5-4; 7 bases match TRBD1. The J segment lost 2 bases and the V segment lost 2 bases, leaving 3 bases of the junction unmatched. From germline, CDR1 is SGHNT and CDR2 YYREEE (reference sequence). CDR3 size: 14 residues. In DNA, the CDR3 is TGTGCCAGCAGCTTCAGACAGGGAAACACTGAAGCTTTCTTT. This encodes CASSFRQGNTEAFF.

This chain uses TRBV24-1 with TRBJ2-2; a possible D gene is TRBD2 (7 bases). Germline assignment: CDR1 KGHDR and CDR2 SFDVKD. The CDR3 runs to 15 residues. Trimming removed 3 bases from V and 3 bases from J, with 10 bases in between. Here the CDR3 reads CATSDGGADTGELFF. CDR3 nucleotides: TGTGCCACCAGTGATGGGGGGGCTGACACCGGGGAGCTGTTTTTT.

This clone came up once. V and J are TRBV6-1 and TRBJ1-2; D not resolved. Germline V gene lookup returns CDR1 MNHNS and CDR2 SASEGT. CDR3 length: 13 residues. Between the trimmed V and J ends, which lost 3 bases and 4 bases, there was a span of 9 bases. DNA for the CDR3: TGTGCCAGCAGTGATTTAACGCGCTATGGCTACACCTTC. This translates into CASSDLTRYGYTF.

V is TRBV4-1 and J is TRBJ1-5; D gene ambiguous. CDR1 is MGHRA, CDR2 YSYEKL, per germline. V dropped 0 bases and J dropped 6 bases, with 6 bases sitting between them. The length of the CDR3 is 13 residues. The CDR3 protein is CASSQDGVQPQHF. CDR3 DNA: TGCGCCAGCAGCCAAGACGGGGTTCAGCCCCAGCATTTT.

This chain connects TRBV3-1 (or the pseudogene TRBV3-2) to TRBJ2-3; 12 nucleotides match TRBD2. Trimming cost V 0 bases and J 7 bases; bases outside gene matches: 5. The CDR3 consists of 16 residues. Germline CDR1 is LGHDT and CDR2 is YNNKEL (reference sequence). This CDR3 is CASSQDVLAGGNTQYF. In DNA, the CDR3 is TGTGCCAGCAGCCAAGACGTACTAGCGGGAGGAAATACGCAGTATTTT.

V is TRBV28 and J is TRBJ2-7; 10 positions match TRBD1. The length of the CDR3 is 13 residues. The V gene's germline CDR1 is MDHEN and CDR2 SYDVKM. The junction had 8 bases not matched to a gene; V was cut back by 9 bases and J by 6 bases. CDR3 coding DNA: TGTGCCAGTAGGGGACAGGGGATAAGCGAGCAGTACTTC. It is translated as CASRGQGISEQYF.

This rearrangement joins TRBV18 to TRBJ1-3; perhaps TRBD1 as D (5 bases). V lost 2 bases, J lost 2 bases, and 7 bases lay in between. The CDR3 loop spans 14 amino acids. CDR1 is KGHSH, CDR2 LQKENI, per germline. The CDR3 region has the DNA TGTGCCAGCTCACCAGAGACAGCTGGAAACACCATATATTTT. As protein: CASSPETAGNTIYF.

The gene calls are TRBV6-5 and TRBJ2-1, with D possibly matching TRBD2 (6 bases). V was cut by 3 bases and J by 6 bases, with 18 bases left in between. CDR1 MNHEY and CDR2 SVGAGI come from the germline V gene. CDR3 length equals 16 residues. CDR3 coding DNA: TGTGCCAGCAGTTATCGGCGGGATTGGGGGAGCAATGAGCAGTTCTTC. Its translation is CASSYRRDWGSNEQFF.